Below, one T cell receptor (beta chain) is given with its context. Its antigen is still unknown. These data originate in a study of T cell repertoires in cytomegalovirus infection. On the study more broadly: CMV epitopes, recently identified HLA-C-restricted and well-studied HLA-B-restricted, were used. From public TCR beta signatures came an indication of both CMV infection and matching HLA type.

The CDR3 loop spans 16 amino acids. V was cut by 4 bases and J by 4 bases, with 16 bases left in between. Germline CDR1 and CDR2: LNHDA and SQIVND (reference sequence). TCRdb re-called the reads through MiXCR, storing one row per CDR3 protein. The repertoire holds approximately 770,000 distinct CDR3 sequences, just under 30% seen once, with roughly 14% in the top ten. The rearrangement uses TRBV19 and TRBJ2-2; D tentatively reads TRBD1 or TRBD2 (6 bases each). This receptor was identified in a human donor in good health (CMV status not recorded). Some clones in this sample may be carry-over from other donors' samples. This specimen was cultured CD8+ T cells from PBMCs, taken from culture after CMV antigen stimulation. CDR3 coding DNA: TGTGCCAGTAGTAGACAACAGGGAGGTTTCACCGGGGAGCTGTTTTTT. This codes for CASSRQQGGFTGELFF.